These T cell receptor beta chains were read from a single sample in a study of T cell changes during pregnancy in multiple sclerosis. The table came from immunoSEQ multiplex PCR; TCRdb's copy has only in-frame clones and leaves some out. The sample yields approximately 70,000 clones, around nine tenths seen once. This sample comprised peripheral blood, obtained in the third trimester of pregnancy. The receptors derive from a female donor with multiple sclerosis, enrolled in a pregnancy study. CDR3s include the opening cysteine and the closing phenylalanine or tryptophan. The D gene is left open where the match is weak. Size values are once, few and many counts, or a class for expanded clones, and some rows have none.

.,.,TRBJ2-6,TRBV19,TGTGCCAGTAGTCACCGGGGTACGTCTGGGGCCAACGTCCTGACTTTC,CASSHRGTSGANVLTF
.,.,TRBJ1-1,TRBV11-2,TGTGCCAGCAGCTTGGGAGCTAGGCGAGTCGGCGGTGAAGCTTTCTTT,CASSLGARRVGGEAFF
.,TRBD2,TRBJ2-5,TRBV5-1,TGCGCCAGCAGCCCGGGGACTAGCGGGAGGATCCAAGAGACCCAGTACTTC,CASSPGTSGRIQETQYF
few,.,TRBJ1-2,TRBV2,TGTGCCAGCAGTGAGGAACAGGGTGTTTTCTATGGCTACACCTTC,CASSEEQGVFYGYTF
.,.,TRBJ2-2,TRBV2,TGTGCCAGCAGTTCCCAGGGTAACACCGGGGAGCTGTTTTTT,CASSSQGNTGELFF
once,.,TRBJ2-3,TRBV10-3,TGTGCCATCGGGCAGGGGGGAAGCACAGATACGCAGTATTTT,CAIGQGGSTDTQYF
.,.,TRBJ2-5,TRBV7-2,TGTGCCAGCAGCTTAGGTCAGTCGAAGACCCAGTACTTC,CASSLGQSKTQYF
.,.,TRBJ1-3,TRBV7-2,TGTGCCAGCAGCGTGGGGGGTAACTCTGGAAACACCATATATTTT,CASSVGGNSGNTIYF
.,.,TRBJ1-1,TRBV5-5,TGTGCCAGCAGCTCTCTAACGAACACTGAAGCTTTCTTT,CASSSLTNTEAFF
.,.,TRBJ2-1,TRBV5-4,TGTGCCAGCAGCTTGTTACAGCACTCCTACAATGAGCAGTTCTTC,CASSLLQHSYNEQFF
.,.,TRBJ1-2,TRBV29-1,TGCAGCGTTGAAGATCCGAACAGGGTACGATATGGCTACACCTTC,CSVEDPNRVRYGYTF
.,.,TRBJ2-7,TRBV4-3,TGCGCCAGCAGCCAAGATCTAGCAGACTCCTACGAGCAGTACTTC,CASSQDLADSYEQYF
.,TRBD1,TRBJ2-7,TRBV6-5,TGTGCCAGCAGCTCTTCCGGGACAGGGGTCCACGAGCAGTACTTC,CASSSSGTGVHEQYF
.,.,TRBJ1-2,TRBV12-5,TGTGCTAGTGGTTTGGTACCAGGGGAATATGGCTACACCTTC,CASGLVPGEYGYTF
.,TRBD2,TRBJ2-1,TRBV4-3,TGCGCCAGCAGCTATCGACTAGCGGGAGGGTACAATGAGCAGTTCTTC,CASSYRLAGGYNEQFF
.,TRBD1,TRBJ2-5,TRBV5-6,TGTGCCAGCAGCGATCTAAACAGGGGTCAAGAGACCCAGTACTTC,CASSDLNRGQETQYF
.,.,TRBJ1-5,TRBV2,TGTGCCAGCAGTGTCCAGAGCAATCAGCCCCAGCATTTT,CASSVQSNQPQHF
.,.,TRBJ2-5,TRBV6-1,TGTGCCAGCAGTGAAGCGGGGGGGACCCAGTACTTC,CASSEAGGTQYF
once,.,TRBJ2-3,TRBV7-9,TGTGCCAGCAGTCCGAAGCGGCGGGTTGGAGATACGCAGTATTTT,CASSPKRRVGDTQYF
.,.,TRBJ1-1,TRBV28,TGTGCCAGCAGTGGCCCCCGGGGGATGGGCACTGAAGCTTTCTTT,CASSGPRGMGTEAFF
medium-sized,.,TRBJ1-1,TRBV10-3,TGTGCCATCAGAGGTGGGGAGGGGACTGAAGCTTTCTTT,CAIRGGEGTEAFF